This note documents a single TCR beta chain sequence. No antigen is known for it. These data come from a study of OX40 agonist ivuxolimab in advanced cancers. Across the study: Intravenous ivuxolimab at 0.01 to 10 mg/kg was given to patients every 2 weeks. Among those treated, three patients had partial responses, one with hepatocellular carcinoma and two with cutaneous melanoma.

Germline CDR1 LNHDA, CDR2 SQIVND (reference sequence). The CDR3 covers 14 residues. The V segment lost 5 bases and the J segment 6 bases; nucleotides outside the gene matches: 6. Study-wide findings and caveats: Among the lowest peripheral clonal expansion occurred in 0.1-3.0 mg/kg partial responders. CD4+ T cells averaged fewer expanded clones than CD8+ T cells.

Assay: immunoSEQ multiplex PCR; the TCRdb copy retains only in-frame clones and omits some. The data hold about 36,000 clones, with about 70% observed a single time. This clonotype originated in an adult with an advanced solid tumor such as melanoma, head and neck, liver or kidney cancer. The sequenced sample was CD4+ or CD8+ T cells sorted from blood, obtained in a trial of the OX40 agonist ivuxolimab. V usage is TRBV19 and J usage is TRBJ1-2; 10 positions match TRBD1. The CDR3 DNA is TGTGCCAGTAGTGGGGACAGGGGCACGCATGGCTACACCTTC. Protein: CASSGDRGTHGYTF.